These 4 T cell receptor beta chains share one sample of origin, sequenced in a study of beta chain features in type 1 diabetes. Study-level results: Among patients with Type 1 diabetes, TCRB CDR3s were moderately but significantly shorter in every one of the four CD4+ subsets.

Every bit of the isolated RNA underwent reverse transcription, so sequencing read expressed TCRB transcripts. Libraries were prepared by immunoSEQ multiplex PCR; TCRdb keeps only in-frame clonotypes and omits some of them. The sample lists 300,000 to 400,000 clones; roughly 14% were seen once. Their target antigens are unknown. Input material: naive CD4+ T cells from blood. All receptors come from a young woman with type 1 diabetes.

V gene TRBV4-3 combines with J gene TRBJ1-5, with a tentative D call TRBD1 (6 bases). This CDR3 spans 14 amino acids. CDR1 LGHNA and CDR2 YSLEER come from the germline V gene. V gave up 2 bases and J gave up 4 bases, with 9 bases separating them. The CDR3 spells CASSQYDRNQPQHF. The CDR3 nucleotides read TGCGCCAGCAGCCAATATGACAGGAATCAGCCCCAGCATTTT.

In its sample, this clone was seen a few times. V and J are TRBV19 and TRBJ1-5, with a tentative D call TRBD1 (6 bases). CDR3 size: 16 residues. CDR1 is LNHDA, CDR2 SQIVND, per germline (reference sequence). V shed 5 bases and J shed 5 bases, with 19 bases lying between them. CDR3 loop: CASSLRLGDTYQPQHF. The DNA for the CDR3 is TGTGCCAGTAGTCTACGGTTGGGGGACACCTATCAGCCCCAGCATTTT.

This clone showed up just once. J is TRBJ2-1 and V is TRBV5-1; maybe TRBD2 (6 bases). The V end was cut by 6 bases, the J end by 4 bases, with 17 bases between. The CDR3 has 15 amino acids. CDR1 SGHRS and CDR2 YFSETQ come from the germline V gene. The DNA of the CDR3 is TGCGCCAGCAACCAAAGGACGGGGGAATACAATGAGCAGTTCTTC. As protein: CASNQRTGEYNEQFF. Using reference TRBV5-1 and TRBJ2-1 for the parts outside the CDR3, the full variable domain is KAGVTQTPRYLIKTRGQQVTLSCSPISGHRSVSWYQQTPGQGLQFLFEYFSETQRNKGNFPGRFSGRQFSNSRSEMNVSTLELGDSALYLCASNQRTGEYNEQFFGPGTRLTVL.

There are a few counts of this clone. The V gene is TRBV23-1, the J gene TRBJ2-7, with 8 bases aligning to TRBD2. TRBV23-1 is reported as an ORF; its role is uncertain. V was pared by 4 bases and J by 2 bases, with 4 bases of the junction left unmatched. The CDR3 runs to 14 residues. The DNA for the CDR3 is TGCGCCAGCAGTCTAGGGACTAGTCCCTACGAGCAGTACGTC. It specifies CASSLGTSPYEQYV.